The T cell receptor beta chain described here comes from a study of T cell changes during pregnancy in multiple sclerosis. Measured with immunoSEQ multiplex PCR; TCRdb has only the in-frame clones, and not every one. The table lists approximately 30,000 clones, around 90% of them singletons. The length of the CDR3 is 12 residues. Trimming cost V 6 bases and J 7 bases; bases outside gene matches: 8. Germline V gene sequence: CDR1 SQVTM, CDR2 ANQGSEA. The V call is TRBV29-1, the J call TRBJ2-5, with TRBD1 matching over 7 bases. The material was CD8+ T cells from peripheral blood mononuclear cells, obtained after pregnancy. The sequence derives from a female donor with multiple sclerosis, enrolled in a pregnancy study. CDR3 amino acids: CSVDNRGGTQYF. The CDR3 nucleotides read TGCAGCGTGGACAACAGGGGCGGGACCCAGTACTTC.